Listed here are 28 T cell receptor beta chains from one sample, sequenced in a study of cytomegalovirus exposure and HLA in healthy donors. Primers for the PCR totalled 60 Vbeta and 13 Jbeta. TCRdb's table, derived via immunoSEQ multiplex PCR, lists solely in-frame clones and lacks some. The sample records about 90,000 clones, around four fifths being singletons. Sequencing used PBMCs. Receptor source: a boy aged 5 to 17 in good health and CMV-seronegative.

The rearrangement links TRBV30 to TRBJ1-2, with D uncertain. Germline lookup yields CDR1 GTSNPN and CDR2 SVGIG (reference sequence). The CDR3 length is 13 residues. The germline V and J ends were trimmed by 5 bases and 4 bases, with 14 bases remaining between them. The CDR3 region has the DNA TGTGCCTGGGCCCCCGCGGTGGGCTATGGCTACACCTTC. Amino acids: CAWAPAVGYGYTF. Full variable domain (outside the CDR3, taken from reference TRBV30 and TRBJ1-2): SQTIHQWPATLVQPVGSPLSLECTVEGTSNPNLYWYRQAAGRGLQLLFYSVGIGQISSEVPQNLSASRPQDRQFILSSKKLLLSDSGFYLCAWAPAVGYGYTFGSGTRLTVV.

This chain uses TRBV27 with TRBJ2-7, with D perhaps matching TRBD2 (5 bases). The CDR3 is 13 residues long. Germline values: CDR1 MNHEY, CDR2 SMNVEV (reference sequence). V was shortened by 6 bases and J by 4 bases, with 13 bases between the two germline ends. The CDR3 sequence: CASSRGPRYEQYF. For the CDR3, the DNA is TGTGCCAGCAGCCGCGGGCCCCGATACGAGCAGTACTTC.

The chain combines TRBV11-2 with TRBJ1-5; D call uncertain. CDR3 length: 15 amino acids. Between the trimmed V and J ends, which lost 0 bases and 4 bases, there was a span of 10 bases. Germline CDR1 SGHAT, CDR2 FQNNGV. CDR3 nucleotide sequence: TGTGCCAGCAGCTTAGATCCGGGAGGTAATCAGCCCCAGCATTTT. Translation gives CASSLDPGGNQPQHF.

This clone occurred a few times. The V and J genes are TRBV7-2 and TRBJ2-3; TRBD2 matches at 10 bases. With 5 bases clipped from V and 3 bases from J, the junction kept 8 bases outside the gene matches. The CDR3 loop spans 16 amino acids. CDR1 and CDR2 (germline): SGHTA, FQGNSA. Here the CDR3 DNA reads TGTGCCAGCAGCAGACAGCGGGGGGGCGTTACAGATACGCAGTATTTT. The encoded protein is CASSRQRGGVTDTQYF. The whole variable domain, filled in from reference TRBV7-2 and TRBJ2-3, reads GAGVSQSPSNKVTEKGKDVELRCDPISGHTALYWYRQSLGQGLEFLIYFQGNSAPDKSGLPSDRFSAERTGGSVSTLTIQRTQQEDSAVYLCASSRQRGGVTDTQYFGPGTRLTVL.

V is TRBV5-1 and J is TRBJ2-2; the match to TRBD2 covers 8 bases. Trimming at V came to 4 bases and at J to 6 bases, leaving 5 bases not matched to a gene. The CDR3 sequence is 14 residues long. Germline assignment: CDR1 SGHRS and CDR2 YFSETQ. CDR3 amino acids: CASSPGTSAGELFF. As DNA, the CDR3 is TGCGCCAGCAGCCCCGGGACTAGTGCCGGGGAGCTGTTTTTT.

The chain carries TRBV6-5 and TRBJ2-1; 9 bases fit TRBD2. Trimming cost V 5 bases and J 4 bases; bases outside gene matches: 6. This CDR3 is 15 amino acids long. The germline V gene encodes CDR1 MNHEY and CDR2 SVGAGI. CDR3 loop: CASSPRLAVYNEQFF. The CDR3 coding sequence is TGTGCCAGCAGTCCACGACTAGCGGTGTACAATGAGCAGTTCTTC.

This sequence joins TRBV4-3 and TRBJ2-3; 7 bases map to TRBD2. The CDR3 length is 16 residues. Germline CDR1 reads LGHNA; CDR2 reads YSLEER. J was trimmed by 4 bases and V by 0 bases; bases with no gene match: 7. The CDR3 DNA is TGCGCCAGCAGCCAAGAAACTAGCGCCGAGCCAGATACGCAGTATTTT. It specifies CASSQETSAEPDTQYF.

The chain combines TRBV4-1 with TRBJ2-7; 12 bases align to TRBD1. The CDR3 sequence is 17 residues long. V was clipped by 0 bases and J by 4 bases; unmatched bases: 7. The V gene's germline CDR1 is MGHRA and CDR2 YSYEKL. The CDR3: CASSQDPPGQGAYEQYF. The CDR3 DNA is TGCGCCAGCAGCCAAGATCCCCCGGGACAGGGGGCGTACGAGCAGTACTTC.

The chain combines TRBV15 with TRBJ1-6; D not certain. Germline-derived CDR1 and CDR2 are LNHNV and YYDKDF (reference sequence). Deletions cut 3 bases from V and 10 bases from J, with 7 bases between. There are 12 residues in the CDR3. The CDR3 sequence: CATSRAESPLHF. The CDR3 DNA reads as TGTGCCACCAGCAGGGCCGAATCACCCCTCCACTTT.

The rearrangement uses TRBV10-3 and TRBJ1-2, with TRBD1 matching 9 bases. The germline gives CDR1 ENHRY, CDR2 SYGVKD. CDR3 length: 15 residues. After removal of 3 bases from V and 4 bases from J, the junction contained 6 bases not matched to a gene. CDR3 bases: TGTGCCATCAGTGAAGGGACAGGGCCCCCCTATGGCTACACCTTC. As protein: CAISEGTGPPYGYTF.

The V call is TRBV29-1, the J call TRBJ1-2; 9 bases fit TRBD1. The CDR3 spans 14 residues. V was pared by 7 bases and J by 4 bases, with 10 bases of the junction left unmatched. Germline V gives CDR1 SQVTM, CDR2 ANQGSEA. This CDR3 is CSAGTGTLGYGYTF. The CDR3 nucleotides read TGCAGCGCCGGGACAGGGACGTTGGGCTATGGCTACACCTTC.

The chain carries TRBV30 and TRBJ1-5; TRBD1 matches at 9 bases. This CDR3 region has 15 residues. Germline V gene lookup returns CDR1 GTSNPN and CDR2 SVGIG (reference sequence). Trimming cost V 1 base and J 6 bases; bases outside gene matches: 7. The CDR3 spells CAWSEGQGWSQPQHF. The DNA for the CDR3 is TGTGCCTGGAGTGAGGGACAGGGTTGGAGTCAGCCCCAGCATTTT.

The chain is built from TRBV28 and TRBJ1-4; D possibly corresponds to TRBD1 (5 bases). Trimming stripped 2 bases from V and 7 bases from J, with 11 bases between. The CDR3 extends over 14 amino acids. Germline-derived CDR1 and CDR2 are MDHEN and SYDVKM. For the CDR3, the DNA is TGTGCCAGCAGTTTAATCCGACAGTTTGAAAAACTGTTTTTT. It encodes CASSLIRQFEKLFF.

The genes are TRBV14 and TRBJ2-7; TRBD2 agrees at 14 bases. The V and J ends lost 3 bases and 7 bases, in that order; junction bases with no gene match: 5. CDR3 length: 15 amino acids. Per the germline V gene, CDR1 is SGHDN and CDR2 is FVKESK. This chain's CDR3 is CASSHGLAGGREQYF. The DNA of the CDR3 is TGTGCCAGCAGCCACGGACTAGCGGGGGGTAGGGAGCAGTACTTC.

CDR3 sequence reads: CASSLEGGGHQPQHF. The CDR3 nucleotides are TGCGCCAGCAGCTTGGAAGGGGGAGGGCATCAGCCCCAGCATTTT. The chain uses TRBV5-1 and TRBJ1-5; D is perhaps TRBD1 (6 bases). The V gene's germline CDR1 is SGHRS and CDR2 YFSETQ. This CDR3 has 15 residues. V dropped 0 bases and J dropped 5 bases, with 12 bases sitting between them.

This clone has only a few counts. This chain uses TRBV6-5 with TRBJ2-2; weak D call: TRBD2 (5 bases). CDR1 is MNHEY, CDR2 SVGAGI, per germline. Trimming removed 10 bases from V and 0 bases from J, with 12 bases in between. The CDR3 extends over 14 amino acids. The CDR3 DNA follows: TGTGCCACGGGAAGCGGTACGAACACCGGGGAGCTGTTTTTT. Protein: CATGSGTNTGELFF.

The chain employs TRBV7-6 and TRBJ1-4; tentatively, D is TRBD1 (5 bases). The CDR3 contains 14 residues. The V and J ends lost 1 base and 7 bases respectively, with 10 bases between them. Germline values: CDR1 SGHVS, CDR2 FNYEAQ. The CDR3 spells CASSLDGAFEKLFF. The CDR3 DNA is TGTGCCAGCAGCTTAGATGGGGCGTTTGAAAAACTGTTTTTT.

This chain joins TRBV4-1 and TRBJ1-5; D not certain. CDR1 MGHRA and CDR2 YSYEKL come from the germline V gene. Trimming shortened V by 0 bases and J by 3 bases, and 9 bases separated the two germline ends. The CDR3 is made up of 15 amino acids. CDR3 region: CASSQDRGPNQPQHF. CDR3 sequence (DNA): TGCGCCAGCAGCCAAGATCGGGGTCCCAATCAGCCCCAGCATTTT.

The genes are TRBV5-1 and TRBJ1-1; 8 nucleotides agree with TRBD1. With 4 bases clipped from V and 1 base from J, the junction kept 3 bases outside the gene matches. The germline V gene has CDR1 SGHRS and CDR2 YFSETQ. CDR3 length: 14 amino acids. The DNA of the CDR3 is TGCGCCAGCAGCCCACAGGGGGGGAACACTGAAGCTTTCTTT. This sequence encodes CASSPQGGNTEAFF.

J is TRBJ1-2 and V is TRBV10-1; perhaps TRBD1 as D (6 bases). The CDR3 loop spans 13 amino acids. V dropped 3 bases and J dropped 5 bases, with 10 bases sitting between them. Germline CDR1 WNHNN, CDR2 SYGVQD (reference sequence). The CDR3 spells CASSDNREYGYTF. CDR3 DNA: TGCGCCAGCAGTGATAACAGGGAATATGGCTACACCTTC.

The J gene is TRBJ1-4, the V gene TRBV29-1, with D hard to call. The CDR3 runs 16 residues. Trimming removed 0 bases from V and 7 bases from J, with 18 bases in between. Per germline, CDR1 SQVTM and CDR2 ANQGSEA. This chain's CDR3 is CSVEDLAGSTSEKLFF. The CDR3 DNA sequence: TGCAGCGTTGAAGATCTGGCGGGGAGTACAAGTGAAAAACTGTTTTTT.

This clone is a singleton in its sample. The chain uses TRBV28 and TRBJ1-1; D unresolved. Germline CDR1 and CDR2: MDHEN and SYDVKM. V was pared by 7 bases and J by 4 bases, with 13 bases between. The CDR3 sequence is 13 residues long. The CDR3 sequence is CASTDLGVTEAFF. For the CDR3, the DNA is TGTGCCAGCACCGACTTGGGTGTCACTGAAGCTTTCTTT.

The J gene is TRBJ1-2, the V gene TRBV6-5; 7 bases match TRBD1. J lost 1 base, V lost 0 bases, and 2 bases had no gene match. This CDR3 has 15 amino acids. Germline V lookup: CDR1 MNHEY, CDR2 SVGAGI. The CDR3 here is CASSYSGTVNYGYTF. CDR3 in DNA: TGTGCCAGCAGTTACTCGGGGACAGTTAACTATGGCTACACCTTC.

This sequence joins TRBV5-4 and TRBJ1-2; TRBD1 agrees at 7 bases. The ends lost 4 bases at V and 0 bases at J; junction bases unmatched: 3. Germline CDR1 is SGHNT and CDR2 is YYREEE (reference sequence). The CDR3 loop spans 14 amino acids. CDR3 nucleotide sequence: TGTGCCAGCAGCACCGGGACAGCTAACTATGGCTACACCTTC. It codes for CASSTGTANYGYTF. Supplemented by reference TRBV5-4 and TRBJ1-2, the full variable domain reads ETGVTQSPTHLIKTRGQQVTLRCSSQSGHNTVSWYQQALGQGPQFIFQYYREEENGRGNFPPRFSGLQFPNYSSELNVNALELDDSALYLCASSTGTANYGYTFGSGTRLTVV.

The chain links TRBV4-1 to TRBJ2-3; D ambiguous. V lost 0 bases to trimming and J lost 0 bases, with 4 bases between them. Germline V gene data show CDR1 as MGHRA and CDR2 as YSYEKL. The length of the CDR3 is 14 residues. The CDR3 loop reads CASSQERSTDTQYF. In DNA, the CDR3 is TGCGCCAGCAGCCAAGAACGGAGCACAGATACGCAGTATTTT.

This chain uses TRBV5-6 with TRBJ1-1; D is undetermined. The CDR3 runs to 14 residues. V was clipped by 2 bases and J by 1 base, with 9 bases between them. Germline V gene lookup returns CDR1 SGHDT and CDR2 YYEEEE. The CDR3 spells CASSFGLANTEAFF. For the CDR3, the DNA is TGTGCCAGCAGCTTTGGACTCGCGAACACTGAAGCTTTCTTT.

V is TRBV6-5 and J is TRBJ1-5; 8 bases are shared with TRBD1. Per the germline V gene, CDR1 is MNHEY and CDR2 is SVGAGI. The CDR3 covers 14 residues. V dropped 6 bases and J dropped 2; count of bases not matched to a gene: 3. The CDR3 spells CASRTDRGNQPQHF. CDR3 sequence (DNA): TGTGCCAGCAGAACGGACAGGGGCAATCAGCCCCAGCATTTT.

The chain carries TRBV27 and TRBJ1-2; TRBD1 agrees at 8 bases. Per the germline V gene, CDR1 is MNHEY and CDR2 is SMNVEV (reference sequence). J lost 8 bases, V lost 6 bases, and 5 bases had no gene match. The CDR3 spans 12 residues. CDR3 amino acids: CASRTGAQGYTF. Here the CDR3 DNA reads TGTGCCAGCAGGACAGGGGCGCAAGGCTACACCTTC.